What follows are 31 T cell receptor beta chains derived from one specimen sequenced in a study of cytomegalovirus exposure and HLA in healthy donors. TCRdb's table, derived via immunoSEQ multiplex PCR, lists solely in-frame clones and lacks some. Altogether 150,000 to 200,000 clones are present, roughly 82% being singletons, with the ten largest covering roughly 7%. Material: PBMCs. The receptor source for this set is a man between 18 and 29 years old in good health and CMV-seropositive.

The chain has TRBV7-2 and TRBJ2-1; perhaps TRBD2 as D (5 bases). The germline V and J ends were trimmed by 1 base and 0 bases, with 10 bases remaining between them. In germline, CDR1 is SGHTA, CDR2 FQGNSA. There are 16 residues in the CDR3. The CDR3 nucleotides are TGTGCCAGCAGCTTAGAGCCAGACTACTCCTACAATGAGCAGTTCTTC. Its protein is CASSLEPDYSYNEQFF.

Worth noting for this clone: Different DNA sequences within this sample yield the same CDR3. The chain joins TRBV9 to TRBJ1-2, with D possibly being TRBD1 (6 bases). Germline V lookup: CDR1 SGDLS, CDR2 YYNGEE. The V gene lost 5 bases and the J gene lost 0 bases, with 8 bases spanning the gap. This CDR3 is 13 amino acids long. The CDR3 DNA reads as TGTGCCAGCAGTGACAGGTCTAACTATGGCTACACCTTC. Translation gives CASSDRSNYGYTF.

The chain uses TRBV30 and TRBJ2-7, with 8 bases lining up with TRBD1. This CDR3 is built from 13 residues. Germline CDR1 is GTSNPN and CDR2 is SVGIG (reference sequence). The junction had 2 bases not matched to a gene; V was cut back by 0 bases and J by 4 bases. CDR3 sequence (DNA): TGTGCCTGGAGTGTACGACAGGGGTACGAGCAGTACTTC. Amino acid sequence: CAWSVRQGYEQYF.

The table lists this clone with many counts. CDR3 DNA sequence: TGTGCCAGCCATCAGGGGGCTAGCAATGAGCAGTTCTTC. Translated: CASHQGASNEQFF. The rearrangement uses TRBV19 and TRBJ2-1, with 8 nucleotides matching TRBD1. The CDR3 is 13 amino acids. The germline V gene has CDR1 LNHDA and CDR2 SQIVND (reference sequence). The trim removed 9 bases at V and 6 bases at J, leaving 7 bases unmatched.

The chain carries TRBV7-2 and TRBJ2-7; possible D gene TRBD2, 5 bases. The CDR3 runs to 15 residues. The ends were cut back, 3 bases at V and 4 bases at J, with 16 bases in the middle. Germline CDR1 and CDR2: SGHTA and FQGNSA. In DNA form, the CDR3 reads TGTGCCAGCAGCTTCGCCGGTGAGGGTTTATACGAGCAGTACTTC. Protein: CASSFAGEGLYEQYF.

The rearrangement links TRBV7-9 to TRBJ2-7; 10 nucleotides line up with TRBD1. V was pared by 5 bases and J by 6 bases, with 7 bases of the junction left unmatched. The germline V gene has CDR1 SEHNR and CDR2 FQNEAQ (reference sequence). The CDR3 contains 14 residues. The CDR3 DNA sequence: TGTGCCAGCAGCCGCGGGACAGGGGTTCCCGAGCAGTACTTC. It translates to CASSRGTGVPEQYF.

In nucleotides, the CDR3 is TGTGCCTGGAGTGTTCGGGTGAACACTGAAGCTTTCTTT. This encodes CAWSVRVNTEAFF. The genes are TRBV30 and TRBJ1-1, with unresolved D. The germline V gene encodes CDR1 GTSNPN and CDR2 SVGIG (reference sequence). The CDR3 has 13 amino acids. V was clipped by 0 bases and J by 0 bases, with 5 bases between them.

This clone showed up just once. The gene calls are TRBV6-5 and TRBJ2-7, with TRBD2 as a possible D gene (6 bases). CDR1 and CDR2 from the germline V gene are MNHEY and SVGAGI. V was cut by 7 bases and J by 4 bases, with 14 bases left in between. The CDR3 runs to 13 residues. The CDR3 protein is CASTANGGYEQYF. The CDR3 DNA is TGTGCCAGCACTGCGAACGGGGGTTACGAGCAGTACTTC.

By share of the sample, this clone is medium-sized. The sample has other DNA sequences that encode this CDR3 too. The genes are TRBV4-1 and TRBJ2-7; D possibly corresponds to TRBD2 (6 bases). V was pared by 1 base and J by 4 bases, with 8 bases between. The germline gives CDR1 MGHRA, CDR2 YSYEKL. This CDR3 contains 13 residues. In nucleotides, the CDR3 is TGCGCCAGCAGCCAAGGGCTAGCGTACGAGCAGTACTTC. This translates into CASSQGLAYEQYF.

The V call is TRBV9, the J call TRBJ2-2; TRBD2 matches 11 bases. Germline V lookup: CDR1 SGDLS, CDR2 YYNGEE. This CDR3 contains 15 residues. V shed 7 bases and J 2 bases; nucleotides not matched to a gene: 4. This CDR3 is CASGLAGGNTGELFF. The CDR3 nucleotides are TGTGCCAGCGGGCTAGCGGGAGGTAACACCGGGGAGCTGTTTTTT.

The chain is built from TRBV7-3 and TRBJ2-2; 9 nucleotides align to TRBD1. The CDR3 runs 15 residues. Germline V gene lookup returns CDR1 SGHTA and CDR2 FQGTGA. J gave up 6 bases and V 4 bases, and 6 bases lay outside the gene matches. In nucleotides, the CDR3 is TGTGCCAGCAGCTCACAGGGGGCGCATCCCGGGGAGCTGTTTTTT. Protein: CASSSQGAHPGELFF.

V usage is TRBV4-1 and J usage is TRBJ1-1; D may be TRBD1 (5 bases). Germline V gene sequence: CDR1 MGHRA, CDR2 YSYEKL. This CDR3 has 15 residues. V was clipped by 4 bases and J by 1 base, with 13 bases between them. In nucleotides, the CDR3 is TGCGCCAGCAGCCCTCTGGGGGGGACGAACACTGAAGCTTTCTTT. It encodes CASSPLGGTNTEAFF.

CDR3 DNA: TGTGCCAGCAGCGGGGGGACAGGGGGCTTGGGCTATGGCTACACCTTC. It specifies CASSGGTGGLGYGYTF. The chain links TRBV9 to TRBJ1-2, with TRBD1 identical over 12 bases. There are 16 residues in the CDR3. The V and J ends lost 3 bases and 4 bases, in that order; junction bases with no gene match: 7. The germline CDR1 and CDR2 sequences are SGDLS and YYNGEE.

This clone has a handful of counts. The V gene is TRBV5-6, the J gene TRBJ1-2, with D unresolved. V was shortened by 2 bases and J by 4 bases, with 6 bases between the two germline ends. CDR3 length equals 12 residues. CDR1 is SGHDT and CDR2 is YYEEEE in the germline V gene. The CDR3 DNA is TGTGCCAGCAGCTTAGACACCTATGGCTACACCTTC. Translated: CASSLDTYGYTF.

CDR3 loop: CASTEGVNTEAFF. For the CDR3, the DNA is TGTGCCAGCACGGAGGGAGTGAACACTGAAGCTTTCTTT. The rearrangement joins TRBV2 to TRBJ1-1; unclear D gene. Germline-derived CDR1 and CDR2 are SNHLY and FYNNEI. The CDR3 covers 13 residues. V was clipped by 7 bases and J by 0 bases, with 9 bases between them.

The chain has TRBV2 and TRBJ2-2; 12 nucleotides line up with TRBD2. This CDR3 region has 15 residues. Germline V gene sequence: CDR1 SNHLY, CDR2 FYNNEI. Trimming cost V 4 bases and J 6 bases; bases outside gene matches: 3. CDR3 coding DNA: TGTGCCAGCAGTGGACTAGCGGGAGAGGCCGGGGAGCTGTTTTTT. The encoded protein is CASSGLAGEAGELFF.

The count of this clone is one. The V call is TRBV29-1, the J call TRBJ2-7, with D possibly TRBD2 on 6 matching bases. This CDR3 contains 14 residues. Trimming left V 4 bases short and J 6 bases short, with 19 bases between. In germline, CDR1 is SQVTM, CDR2 ANQGSEA. This CDR3 is CSVAGPTDGGEQYF. The CDR3 DNA reads as TGCAGCGTTGCGGGACCAACCGACGGGGGCGAGCAGTACTTC.

The V call is TRBV5-1, the J call TRBJ1-4; 10 bases are a match to TRBD1. The germline V gene has CDR1 SGHRS and CDR2 YFSETQ. The CDR3 extends over 15 amino acids. V trimming: 4 bases; J trimming: 6 bases; junction bases outside the gene matches: 6. CDR3 sequence reads: CASSDRDRGDEKLFF. CDR3 DNA: TGCGCCAGCAGCGACCGGGACAGGGGAGATGAAAAACTGTTTTTT.

V is TRBV5-1 and J is TRBJ2-3; 9 bases are shared with TRBD2. The CDR3 is 17 amino acids. V lost 4 bases to trimming and J lost 4 bases; unmatched junction nucleotides: 13. CDR1 SGHRS and CDR2 YFSETQ come from the germline V gene. The DNA of the CDR3 is TGCGCCAGCAGCCCCGAATTTGGCGGGAGGGCCCCAGATACGCAGTATTTT. As protein: CASSPEFGGRAPDTQYF.

The chain combines TRBV5-6 with TRBJ1-1; maybe TRBD1 (5 bases). CDR1 is SGHDT and CDR2 is YYEEEE in the germline V gene. With 1 base removed from V and 5 bases from J, the gap between germline ends came to 6 bases. The CDR3 spans 12 residues. CDR3 nucleotide sequence: TGTGCCAGCAGCTTGCCAGGGACTGAAGCTTTCTTT. Translating gives CASSLPGTEAFF.

This chain connects TRBV5-1 to TRBJ2-7, with TRBD1 matching 7 bases. The V and J ends lost 3 bases and 4 bases, in that order; junction bases with no gene match: 7. CDR1 is SGHRS and CDR2 is YFSETQ in the germline V gene. The length of the CDR3 is 14 residues. The CDR3 loop reads CASSWGDRAYEQYF. CDR3 in DNA: TGCGCCAGCAGCTGGGGCGACAGGGCGTACGAGCAGTACTTC. The full variable domain, in which reference TRBV5-1 and TRBJ2-7 provide the parts outside the CDR3, is KAGVTQTPRYLIKTRGQQVTLSCSPISGHRSVSWYQQTPGQGLQFLFEYFSETQRNKGNFPGRFSGRQFSNSRSEMNVSTLELGDSALYLCASSWGDRAYEQYFGPGTRLTVT.

The chain joins TRBV6-5 to TRBJ2-5; D unclear. This CDR3 has 13 residues. The V gene's germline CDR1 is MNHEY and CDR2 SVGAGI. The V end lost 2 bases, the J end lost 0 bases, and 4 bases lay between the germline ends. Here the CDR3 DNA reads TGTGCCAGCAGTTACGAGGACCAAGAGACCCAGTACTTC. This gives the protein CASSYEDQETQYF.

The chain combines TRBV4-2 with TRBJ2-7; 12 nucleotides line up with TRBD1. The CDR3 consists of 15 residues. Germline CDR1 is LGHNA and CDR2 is YNFKEQ. J gave up 6 bases and V 1 base, and 4 bases lay outside the gene matches. The CDR3 sequence: CASSQGGQGAVEQYF. Here the CDR3 DNA reads TGTGCCAGCAGCCAAGGGGGACAGGGGGCGGTCGAGCAGTACTTC.

The V call is TRBV6-6, the J call TRBJ2-7, with a tentative D call TRBD1 (6 bases). The CDR3 spans 15 residues. Germline loops: CDR1 MNHNY, CDR2 SVGAGI (reference sequence). The germline V and J ends were trimmed by 2 bases and 4 bases, with 15 bases remaining between them. CDR3 loop: CASSYLRTRGYEQYF. DNA for the CDR3: TGTGCCAGCAGTTACCTAAGGACCAGGGGATACGAGCAGTACTTC.

The rearrangement joins TRBV28 to TRBJ2-1, with D maybe TRBD2 (7 bases). Trimming removed 6 bases from V and 12 bases from J, with 18 bases in between. The CDR3 covers 13 residues. CDR1 is MDHEN and CDR2 is SYDVKM in the germline V gene. CDR3 residues: CASSLGGSGGQFF. CDR3 in DNA: TGTGCCAGCAGCCTAGGGGGGTCGGGGGGGCAGTTCTTC.

The V and J genes are TRBV7-2 and TRBJ2-7, with no clear D. This CDR3 is 13 amino acids long. V lost 5 bases and J lost 2, with 10 bases in between. Germline V lookup: CDR1 SGHTA, CDR2 FQGNSA. This chain's CDR3 is CASSPRLTYEQYF. For the CDR3, the DNA is TGTGCCAGCAGCCCCCGACTGACCTACGAGCAGTACTTC.

The chain carries TRBV6-4 and TRBJ2-2, with 12 bases matching TRBD2. The germline CDR1 and CDR2 sequences are MRHNA and SNTAGT. This CDR3 is 16 amino acids long. Trimming at V came to 3 bases and at J to 7 bases, leaving 6 bases not matched to a gene. The CDR3 nucleotides read TGTGCCAGCAGTGAACTAGCGGGAGGAGAGGTCGGGGAGCTGTTTTTT. Protein: CASSELAGGEVGELFF.

This clone appeared a single time. The V and J genes are TRBV9 and TRBJ2-3; TRBD2 aligns across 11 bases. The J segment lost 2 bases and the V segment lost 0 bases, leaving 5 bases of the junction unmatched. This CDR3 has 17 residues. Per the germline V gene, CDR1 is SGDLS and CDR2 is YYNGEE. The CDR3 nucleotides are TGTGCCAGCAGCGTAGCGGGTAGCGGGAGGGCCACAGATACGCAGTATTTT. Amino acids: CASSVAGSGRATDTQYF.

The V gene is TRBV30, the J gene TRBJ1-5, with 9 bases aligning to TRBD1. The CDR3 has 16 amino acids. V was clipped by 2 bases and J by 6 bases; unmatched bases: 11. CDR1 GTSNPN and CDR2 SVGIG come from the germline V gene (reference sequence). CDR3 in DNA: TGTGCCTGGAGTTCGGAGACAGGGGGGTGGGGTCAGCCCCAGCATTTT. Its translation: CAWSSETGGWGQPQHF. Based on the CDR3 plus reference TRBV30 and TRBJ1-5, the full variable domain is SQTIHQWPATLVQPVGSPLSLECTVEGTSNPNLYWYRQAAGRGLQLLFYSVGIGQISSEVPQNLSASRPQDRQFILSSKKLLLSDSGFYLCAWSSETGGWGQPQHFGDGTRLSIL.

J is TRBJ2-1 and V is TRBV5-4; 10 bases line up with TRBD2. CDR1 and CDR2 from the germline V gene are SGHNT and YYREEE (reference sequence). J lost 8 bases, V lost 0 bases, and 5 bases had no gene match. The CDR3 has 15 residues. CDR3 sequence (DNA): TGTGCCAGCAGCTTGGTGCTAGCGGGAGCCGATGAGCAGTTCTTC. This encodes CASSLVLAGADEQFF.

This clone appeared a single time. The rearrangement joins TRBV28 to TRBJ1-3; perhaps TRBD1 as D (6 bases). Germline CDR1 and CDR2: MDHEN and SYDVKM. V lost 8 bases, J lost 2 bases, and 7 bases lay in between. CDR3 length equals 12 residues. CDR3 amino acids: CASEGAGNTIYF. The CDR3 nucleotides read TGTGCCAGCGAGGGGGCTGGAAACACCATATATTTT. Using reference TRBV28 and TRBJ1-3 for the parts outside the CDR3, the full variable domain is DVKVTQSSRYLVKRTGEKVFLECVQDMDHENMFWYRQDPGLGLRLIYFSYDVKMKEKGDIPEGYSVSREKKERFSLILESASTNQTSMYLCASEGAGNTIYFGEGSWLTVV.